Listed below are T cell receptor beta chains from one sample, sequenced in a study of cytotoxic CD8 clonotypes in ibrutinib-treated CLL. The assay was immunoSEQ multiplex PCR, and TCRdb's table has in-frame clones only and misses some. Of about 130,000 clones listed, approximately 83% are singletons. The source was PBMCs, collected after 24 months of ibrutinib treatment. These receptors all stem from a human donor with chronic lymphocytic leukemia. The CDR3 runs from the conserved cysteine through the conserved F or W. D genes are given only for firm matches. The listing skips clone size in some rows; elsewhere it reads once, few, many or a size class.

>TRBJ2-5|TRBV27|.|.
CASSLGYTLAKETQYF
TGTGCCAGCAGTTTAGGATACACTCTAGCGAAAGAGACCCAGTACTTC
>TRBJ2-7|TRBV6-1|.|TRBD2
CASSRTSGANYEQYF
TGTGCCAGCAGCAGAACTAGCGGAGCTAACTACGAGCAGTACTTC
>TRBJ2-5|TRBV7-2|.|.
CASSLRTRETQYF
TGTGCCAGCAGCTTAAGGACCAGAGAGACCCAGTACTTC
>TRBJ1-5|TRBV4-1|.|.
CASSQDIRSSDNQPQHF
TGCGCCAGCAGCCAAGATATCCGCAGCTCCGACAATCAGCCCCAGCATTTT
>TRBJ2-5|TRBV19|.|TRBD1
CASSSGTGQETQYF
TGTGCCAGTAGCTCCGGGACAGGGCAAGAGACCCAGTACTTC
>TRBJ1-1|TRBV28|.|TRBD1
CASTVPGQGATEAFF
TGTGCCAGCACCGTGCCCGGACAGGGGGCCACTGAAGCTTTCTTT
>TRBJ1-3|TRBV6-1|.|.
CASSAKKGYSSGNTIYF
TGTGCCAGCAGTGCTAAGAAGGGGTACTCCTCTGGAAACACCATATATTTT
>TRBJ2-1|TRBV10-3|.|TRBD1
CATGTEYNEQFF
TGTGCCACGGGGACAGAGTACAATGAGCAGTTCTTC
>TRBJ1-4|TRBV9|.|TRBD1
CASSALQGSYEKLFF
TGTGCCAGCAGCGCCCTACAGGGGAGTTATGAAAAACTGTTTTTT
>TRBJ2-7|TRBV27|.|TRBD1
CASSLWGTGTVSGGYEQYF
TGTGCCAGCAGTTTATGGGGGACAGGGACGGTGAGTGGAGGGTACGAGCAGTACTTC
>TRBJ2-5|TRBV27|few|.
CASSLSGTPGETQYF
TGTGCCAGCAGTTTATCAGGGACTCCGGGGGAGACCCAGTACTTC
>TRBJ2-7|TRBV27|.|TRBD2
CASREPTSGSLDPDYEQYF
TGTGCCAGCAGAGAGCCGACTAGCGGGAGTTTGGACCCCGACTACGAGCAGTACTTC
>TRBJ2-5|TRBV11-3|.|TRBD1
CASSLGRGPWETQYF
TGTGCCAGCAGCTTAGGCAGGGGGCCGTGGGAGACCCAGTACTTC
>TRBJ1-1|TRBV15|.|TRBD1
CATSLTGDTEAFF
TGTGCCACCAGCCTGACAGGGGACACTGAAGCTTTCTTT
>TRBJ2-5|TRBV7-9|.|.
CASSPLETQYF
TGTGCCAGCAGCCCCCTGGAGACCCAGTACTTC
>TRBJ2-4|TRBV19|.|.
CASSIASLWGKNIQYF
TGTGCCAGTAGTATAGCCTCTCTATGGGGCAAAAACATTCAGTACTTC
>TRBJ1-1|TRBV5-4|.|.
CASSLEDTEAFF
TGTGCCAGCAGCTTGGAGGACACTGAAGCTTTCTTT
>TRBJ2-5|TRBV21-1|.|.
CASSSVQETQYF
TGTGCCAGCAGCAGTGTTCAAGAGACCCAGTACTTC
>TRBJ1-1|TRBV18|.|TRBD1
CASSLMTGLNTEAFF
TGTGCCAGCTCACTCATGACAGGGCTTAACACTGAAGCTTTCTTT
>TRBJ1-6|TRBV28|.|.
CASSLTGINSPLHF
TGTGCCAGCAGTTTGACCGGGATTAATTCACCCCTCCACTTT
>TRBJ1-2|TRBV5-6|few|TRBD1
CASRGQRQGYTF
TGTGCCAGCAGGGGACAGCGGCAGGGCTACACCTTC
>TRBJ2-7|TRBV6-5|.|.
CASSYSENEQYF
TGTGCCAGCAGTTACTCGGAAAACGAGCAGTACTTC
>TRBJ1-4|TRBV19|.|.
CASSAGGTNEKLFF
TGTGCCAGTAGCGCGGGGGGGACTAATGAAAAACTGTTTTTT
>TRBJ1-5|TRBV2|.|.
CASSEEDRAQPQHF
TGTGCCAGCAGTGAAGAAGACAGAGCGCAGCCCCAGCATTTT
>TRBJ2-7|TRBV5-4|.|.
CASSPAGRYYEQYF
TGTGCCAGCAGCCCGGCGGGCCGCTACTACGAGCAGTACTTC
>TRBJ2-1|TRBV19|.|TRBD2
CATTLAGATGNEQFF
TGTGCCACGACTTTAGCGGGGGCCACAGGGAATGAGCAGTTCTTC
>TRBJ2-5|TRBV10-3|.|.
CAISDSKDLSATQYF
TGTGCCATCAGTGATTCGAAGGACCTATCGGCGACCCAGTACTTC
>TRBJ2-2|TRBV18|.|.
CASSPQDGGGTGELFF
TGTGCCAGCTCACCACAGGACGGGGGTGGCACCGGGGAGCTGTTTTTT
>TRBJ1-4|TRBV5-4|.|TRBD1
CASSPGGTGGEKLFF
TGTGCCAGCAGCCCCGGGGGGACAGGGGGTGAAAAACTGTTTTTT
>TRBJ1-1|TRBV5-4|.|TRBD1
CASSRGQNEAFF
TGTGCCAGCAGCCGGGGACAGAATGAAGCTTTCTTT
>TRBJ2-5|TRBV18|.|.
CASSPGNSGQETQYF
TGTGCCAGCTCACCAGGGAATAGCGGCCAAGAGACCCAGTACTTC
>TRBJ2-7|TRBV7-2|.|.
CASSPQGGREQYF
TGTGCCAGCAGCCCGCAGGGGGGCCGGGAGCAGTACTTC
>TRBJ2-7|TRBV21-1|.|.
CASSNHATPTSYEQYF
TGTGCCAGCAGCAATCATGCGACACCGACCTCCTACGAGCAGTACTTC
>TRBJ2-3|TRBV27|.|TRBD2
CASSRSGNTDTQYF
TGTGCCAGCAGTCGTAGCGGGAACACAGATACGCAGTATTTT
>TRBJ2-5|TRBV6-5|.|.
CASSYSLGRETQYF
TGTGCCAGCAGTTACTCGCTGGGAAGGGAGACCCAGTACTTC
>TRBJ2-7|TRBV4-3|.|.
CASSKDVTPASYEQYF
TGCGCCAGCAGCAAAGACGTGACGCCAGCCTCCTACGAGCAGTACTTC
>TRBJ1-1|TRBV6-5|.|.
CASSYTVMNTEAFF
TGTGCCAGCAGTTACACTGTTATGAACACTGAAGCTTTCTTT
>TRBJ2-3|TRBV5-6|.|.
CASSSGDTQYF
TGTGCCAGCAGCTCGGGGGATACGCAGTATTTT
>TRBJ1-3|TRBV18|.|.
CASSVKLMPTPSGNTIYF
TGTGCCAGCTCAGTTAAGCTCATGCCGACACCCTCTGGAAACACCATATATTTT
>TRBJ2-7|TRBV7-9|.|.
CASSYVGSSDYEQYF
TGTGCCAGCAGCTACGTTGGCAGTTCGGACTACGAGCAGTACTTC